This T cell receptor (beta chain) comes out of a study of cytomegalovirus exposure and HLA in healthy donors. Findings and limits, study-wide: When analyzed later, the rates of TCR association showed variation by HLA locus, with DRB1 the most and HLA-C the fewest. The study had only CMV serostatus as immune exposure information. Highly shared variants forming one cluster were likely a sequencing artifact.

This clone has a handful of counts. Antigen: not known. V shed 1 base, J shed 7 bases, and the junction held 0 bases outside the gene matches. The length of the CDR3 is 12 residues. Germline V gene sequence: CDR1 LNHDA, CDR2 SQIVND (reference sequence). 60 Vbeta and 13 Jbeta primers were used in PCR. The table came from immunoSEQ multiplex PCR; TCRdb's copy has only in-frame clones and leaves some out. The data contain 100,000 to 150,000 clones, 80% of them singletons. Sequenced input: PBMCs. The chain links TRBV19 to TRBJ1-1; 7 bases are a match to TRBD1. The sequence was collected from a man aged 30 to 45 in good health and CMV-seropositive. In DNA, the CDR3 is TGTGCCAGTAGTATAGGACAGGGTGAAGCTTTCTTT. Translation gives CASSIGQGEAFF.